This T cell receptor beta chain derives from a study of blood T cell repertoires in COVID-19. Overall study context: Sites in the United States, Italy and Spain provided acute and convalescent COVID-19 samples.

In the authors' methods: Scientists estimated how many nucleated cells there were by amplifying reference gene primers. Profiled with immunoSEQ multiplex PCR; TCRdb holds only in-frame clones, not every one. V and J calls and clone size follow that table, whereas D and trimming were derived from the DNA. Among about 340,000 clones listed, more than 75% were seen once. Germline CDR1 SEHNR, CDR2 FQNEAQ (reference sequence). There are 16 residues in the CDR3. J gave up 4 bases and V 1 base, and 8 bases lay outside the gene matches. The chain uses TRBV7-9 and TRBJ1-1; 8 positions agree with TRBD1. The TCR was taken from a woman aged 18-29 years who had recovered from COVID-19. The specimen sequenced was peripheral blood. The CDR3 region has the DNA TGTGCCAGCAGCTTAGAGTCAGGGGGCGTCGGCACTGAAGCTTTCTTT. Translated, it gives CASSLESGGVGTEAFF.